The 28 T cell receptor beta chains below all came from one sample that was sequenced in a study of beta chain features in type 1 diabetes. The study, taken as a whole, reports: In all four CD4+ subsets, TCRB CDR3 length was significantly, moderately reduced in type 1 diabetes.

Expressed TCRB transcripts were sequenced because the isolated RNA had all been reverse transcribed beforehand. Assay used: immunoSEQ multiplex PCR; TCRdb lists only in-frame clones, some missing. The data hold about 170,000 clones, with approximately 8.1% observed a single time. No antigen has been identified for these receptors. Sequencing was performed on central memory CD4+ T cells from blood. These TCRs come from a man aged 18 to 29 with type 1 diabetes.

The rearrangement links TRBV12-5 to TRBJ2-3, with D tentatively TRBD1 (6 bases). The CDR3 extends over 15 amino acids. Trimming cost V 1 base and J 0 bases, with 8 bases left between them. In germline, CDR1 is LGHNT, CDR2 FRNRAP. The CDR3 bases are TGTGCTAGTGGTTTGGGACAGGCAAGCACAGATACGCAGTATTTT. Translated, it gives CASGLGQASTDTQYF.

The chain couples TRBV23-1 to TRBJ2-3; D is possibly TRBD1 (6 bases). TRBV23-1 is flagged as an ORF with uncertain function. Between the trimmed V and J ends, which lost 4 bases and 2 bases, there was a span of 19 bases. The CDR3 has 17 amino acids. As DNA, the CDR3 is TGCGCCAGCAGTCGCTCAGGGCAGGGGTGGGACACAGATACGCAGTATTTT. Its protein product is CASSRSGQGWDTDTQYF.

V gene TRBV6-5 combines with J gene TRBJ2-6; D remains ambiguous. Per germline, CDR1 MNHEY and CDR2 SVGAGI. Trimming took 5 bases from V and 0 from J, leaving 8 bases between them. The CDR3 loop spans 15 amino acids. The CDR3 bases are TGTGCCAGCAGTCCTTCTAACTCTGGGGCCAACGTCCTGACTTTC. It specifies CASSPSNSGANVLTF.

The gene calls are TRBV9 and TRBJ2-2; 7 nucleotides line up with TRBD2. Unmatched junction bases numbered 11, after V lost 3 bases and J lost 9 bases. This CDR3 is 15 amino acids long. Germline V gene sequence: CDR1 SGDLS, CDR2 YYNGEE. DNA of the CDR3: TGTGCCAGCAGCGGAAGGGACTATTCGGTCCGGGAGCTGTTTTTT. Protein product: CASSGRDYSVRELFF.

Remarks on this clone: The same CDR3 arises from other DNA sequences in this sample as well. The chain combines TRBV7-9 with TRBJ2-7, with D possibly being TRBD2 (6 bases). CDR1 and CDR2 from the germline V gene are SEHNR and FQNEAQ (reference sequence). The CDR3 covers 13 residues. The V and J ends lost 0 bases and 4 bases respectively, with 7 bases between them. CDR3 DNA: TGTGCCAGCAGCTTAGCCCGGGAGTACGAGCAGTACTTC. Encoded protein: CASSLAREYEQYF.

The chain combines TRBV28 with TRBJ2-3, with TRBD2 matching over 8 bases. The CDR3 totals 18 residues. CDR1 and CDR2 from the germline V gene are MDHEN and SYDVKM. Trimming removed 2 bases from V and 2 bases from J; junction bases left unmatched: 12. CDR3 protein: CASSLGPPGGRPTDTQYF. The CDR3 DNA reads TGTGCCAGCAGTTTAGGGCCCCCCGGCGGGAGGCCCACAGATACGCAGTATTTT.

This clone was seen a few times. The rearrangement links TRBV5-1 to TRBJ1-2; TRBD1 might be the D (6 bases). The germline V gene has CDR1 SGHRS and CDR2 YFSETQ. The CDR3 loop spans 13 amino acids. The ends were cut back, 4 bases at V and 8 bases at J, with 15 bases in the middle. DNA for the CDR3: TGCGCCAGCAGCAGGGACACGCTGGGAGGCTACACCTTC. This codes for CASSRDTLGGYTF.

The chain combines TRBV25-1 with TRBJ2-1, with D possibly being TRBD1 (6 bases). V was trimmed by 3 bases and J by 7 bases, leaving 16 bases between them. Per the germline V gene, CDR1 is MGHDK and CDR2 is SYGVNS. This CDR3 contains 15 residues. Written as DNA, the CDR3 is TGTGCCAGCAGTGAGCCCGGGGCCACAGGGAATGAGCAGTTCTTC. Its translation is CASSEPGATGNEQFF. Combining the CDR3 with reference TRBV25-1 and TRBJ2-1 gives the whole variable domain EADIYQTPRYLVIGTGKKITLECSQTMGHDKMYWYQQDPGMELHLIHYSYGVNSTEKGDLSSESTVSRIRTEHFPLTLESARPSHTSQYLCASSEPGATGNEQFFGPGTRLTVL.

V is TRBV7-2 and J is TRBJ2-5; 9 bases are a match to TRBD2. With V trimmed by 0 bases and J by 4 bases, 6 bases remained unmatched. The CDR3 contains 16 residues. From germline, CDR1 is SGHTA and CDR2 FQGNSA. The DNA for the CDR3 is TGTGCCAGCAGCTTAGCTGCTAGCGGGGCCAGAGAGACCCAGTACTTC. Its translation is CASSLAASGARETQYF.

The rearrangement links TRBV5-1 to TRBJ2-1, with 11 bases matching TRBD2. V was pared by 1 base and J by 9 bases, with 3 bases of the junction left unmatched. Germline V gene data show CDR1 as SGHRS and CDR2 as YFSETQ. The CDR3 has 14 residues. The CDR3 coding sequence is TGCGCCAGCAGCTTGACTAGCGGGAGTACTGAGCAGTTCTTC. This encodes CASSLTSGSTEQFF.

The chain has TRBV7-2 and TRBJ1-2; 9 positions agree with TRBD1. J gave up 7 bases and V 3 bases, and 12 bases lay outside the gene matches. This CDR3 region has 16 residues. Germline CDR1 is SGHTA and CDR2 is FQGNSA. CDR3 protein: CASSFATVGQGGGYTF. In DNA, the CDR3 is TGTGCCAGCAGCTTCGCTACTGTGGGACAGGGAGGTGGCTACACCTTC.

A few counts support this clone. The CDR3 DNA sequence: TGTGCCAGCGCCGCAGCTGGCGGGGGATCAGATACGCAGTATTTT. Translated, it gives CASAAAGGGSDTQYF. V is TRBV6-1 and J is TRBJ2-3; 7 bases are shared with TRBD2. Germline-derived CDR1 and CDR2 are MNHNS and SASEGT. CDR3 length: 15 amino acids. Trimming removed 8 bases from V and 4 bases from J; junction bases left unmatched: 12.

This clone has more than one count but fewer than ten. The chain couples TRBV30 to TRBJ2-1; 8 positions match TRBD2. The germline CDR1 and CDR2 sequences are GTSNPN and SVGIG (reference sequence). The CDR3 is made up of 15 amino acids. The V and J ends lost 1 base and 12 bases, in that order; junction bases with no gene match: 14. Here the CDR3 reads CAWSDMSRGATAQFF. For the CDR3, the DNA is TGTGCCTGGAGTGACATGTCGCGGGGGGCCACGGCGCAGTTCTTC.

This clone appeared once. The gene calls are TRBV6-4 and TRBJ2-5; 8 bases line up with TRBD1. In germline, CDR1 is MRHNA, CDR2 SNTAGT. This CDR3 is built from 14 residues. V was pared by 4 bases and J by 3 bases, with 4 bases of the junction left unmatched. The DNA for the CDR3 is TGTGCCAGCAGTGGAACGGACAGGGAAGAGACCCAGTACTTC. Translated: CASSGTDREETQYF.

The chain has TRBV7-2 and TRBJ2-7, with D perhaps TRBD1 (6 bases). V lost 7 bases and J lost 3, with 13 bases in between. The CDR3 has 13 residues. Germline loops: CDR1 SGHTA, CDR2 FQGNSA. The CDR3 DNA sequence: TGTGCCAGCACCTGGACAGCAGACTACGAGCAGTACTTC. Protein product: CASTWTADYEQYF.

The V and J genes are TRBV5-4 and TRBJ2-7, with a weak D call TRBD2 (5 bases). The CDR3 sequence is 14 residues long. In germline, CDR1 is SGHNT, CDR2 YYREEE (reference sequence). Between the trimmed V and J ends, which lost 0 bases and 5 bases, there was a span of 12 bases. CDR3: CASSLGAHSDEQYF. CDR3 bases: TGTGCCAGCAGCTTGGGGGCCCATAGCGACGAGCAGTACTTC.

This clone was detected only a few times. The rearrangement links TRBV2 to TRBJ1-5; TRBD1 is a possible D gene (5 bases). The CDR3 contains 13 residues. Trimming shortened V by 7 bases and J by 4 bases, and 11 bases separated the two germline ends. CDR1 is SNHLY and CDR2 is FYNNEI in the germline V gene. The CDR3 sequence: CASKGDHNQPQHF. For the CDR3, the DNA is TGTGCCAGCAAAGGGGATCATAATCAGCCCCAGCATTTT.

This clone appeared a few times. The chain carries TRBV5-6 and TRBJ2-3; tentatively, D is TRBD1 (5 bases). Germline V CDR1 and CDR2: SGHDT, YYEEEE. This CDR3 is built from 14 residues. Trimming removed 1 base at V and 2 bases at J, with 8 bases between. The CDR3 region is CASSLNRFTDTQYF. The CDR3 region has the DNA TGTGCCAGCAGCTTGAACAGGTTCACAGATACGCAGTATTTT.

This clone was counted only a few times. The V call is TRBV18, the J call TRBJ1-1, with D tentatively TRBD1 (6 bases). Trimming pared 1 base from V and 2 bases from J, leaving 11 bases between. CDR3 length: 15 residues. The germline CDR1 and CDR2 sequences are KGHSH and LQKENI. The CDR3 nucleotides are TGTGCCAGCTCACCACAGGGGGAGAGAAACACTGAAGCTTTCTTT. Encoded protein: CASSPQGERNTEAFF.

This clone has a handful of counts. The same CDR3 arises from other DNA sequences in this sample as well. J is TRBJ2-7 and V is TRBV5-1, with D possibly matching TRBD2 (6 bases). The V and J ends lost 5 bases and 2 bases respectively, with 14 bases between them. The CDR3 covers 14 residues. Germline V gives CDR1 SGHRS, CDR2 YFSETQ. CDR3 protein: CASSLGGAAYEQYF. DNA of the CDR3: TGCGCCAGCAGTTTAGGAGGGGCCGCCTACGAGCAGTACTTC.

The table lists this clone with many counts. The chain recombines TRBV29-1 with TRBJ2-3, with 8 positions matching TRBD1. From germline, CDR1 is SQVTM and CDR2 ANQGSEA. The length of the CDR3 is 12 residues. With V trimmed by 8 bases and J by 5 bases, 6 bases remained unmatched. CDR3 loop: CSLGQGGDTQYF. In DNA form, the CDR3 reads TGCAGCCTTGGACAGGGCGGAGATACGCAGTATTTT.

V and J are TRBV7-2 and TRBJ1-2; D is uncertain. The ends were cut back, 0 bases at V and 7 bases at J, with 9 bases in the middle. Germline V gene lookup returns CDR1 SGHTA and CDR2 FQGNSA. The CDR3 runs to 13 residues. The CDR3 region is CASSLALTSGYTF. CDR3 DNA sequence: TGTGCCAGCAGCTTAGCCCTTACATCTGGCTACACCTTC.

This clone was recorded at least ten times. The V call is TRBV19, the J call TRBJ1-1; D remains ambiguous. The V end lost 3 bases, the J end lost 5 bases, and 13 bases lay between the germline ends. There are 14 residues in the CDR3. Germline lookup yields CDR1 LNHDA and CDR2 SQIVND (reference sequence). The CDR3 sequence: CASSINSKRTEAFF. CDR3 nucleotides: TGTGCCAGTAGTATTAACTCTAAGAGGACTGAAGCTTTCTTT.

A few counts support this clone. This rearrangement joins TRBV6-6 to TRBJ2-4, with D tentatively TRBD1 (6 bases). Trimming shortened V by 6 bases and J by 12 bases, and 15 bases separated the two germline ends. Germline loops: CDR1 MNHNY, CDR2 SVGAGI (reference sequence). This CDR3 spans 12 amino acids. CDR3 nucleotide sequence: TGTGCCAGCAGCCCCATGCAGGGACATCAGTACTTC. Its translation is CASSPMQGHQYF.

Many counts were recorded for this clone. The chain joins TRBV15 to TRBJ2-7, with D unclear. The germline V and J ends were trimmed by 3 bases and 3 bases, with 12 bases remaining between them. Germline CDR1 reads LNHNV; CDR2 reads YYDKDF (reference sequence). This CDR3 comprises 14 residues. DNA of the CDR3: TGTGCCACCAGCAGGAGTGACACCGACTACGAGCAGTACTTC. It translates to CATSRSDTDYEQYF.

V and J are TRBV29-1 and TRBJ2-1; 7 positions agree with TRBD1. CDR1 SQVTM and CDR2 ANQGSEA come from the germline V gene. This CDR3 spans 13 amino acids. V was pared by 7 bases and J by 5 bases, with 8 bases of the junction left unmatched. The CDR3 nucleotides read TGCAGCGCTGTACAGACAGGGCACAATGAGCAGTTCTTC. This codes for CSAVQTGHNEQFF.

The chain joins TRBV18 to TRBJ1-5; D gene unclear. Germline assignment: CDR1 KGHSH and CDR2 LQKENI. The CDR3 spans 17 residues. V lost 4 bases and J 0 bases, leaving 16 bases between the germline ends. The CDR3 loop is CASSLPGVPISNQPQHF. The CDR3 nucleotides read TGTGCCAGCTCACTCCCCGGAGTACCTATTAGCAATCAGCCCCAGCATTTT.

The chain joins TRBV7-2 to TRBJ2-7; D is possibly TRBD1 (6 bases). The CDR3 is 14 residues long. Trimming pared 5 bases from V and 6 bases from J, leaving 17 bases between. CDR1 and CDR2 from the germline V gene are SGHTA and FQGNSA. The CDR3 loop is CASSPTTTGSEQYF. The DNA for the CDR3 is TGTGCCAGCAGCCCAACTACGACAGGATCCGAGCAGTACTTC.